One sample yielded the 20 T cell receptor beta chains listed below, sequenced in a study of CD8 T cells in Susac syndrome. Random-hexamer reverse transcription was applied to about 0.45 to 1 ug RNA. TCRdb fed the immunoSEQ multiplex PCR reads into MiXCR, producing one record per CDR3 protein. The sample holds around 270,000 distinct CDR3 sequences, over 75% seen once. The sample comprised CD8+ T cells from PBMCs. The receptor source for this set is a human donor with multiple sclerosis.

The chain recombines TRBV30 with TRBJ2-7, with D unclear. The V gene's germline CDR1 is GTSNPN and CDR2 SVGIG (reference sequence). V was trimmed by 2 bases and J by 0 bases, leaving 5 bases between them. The CDR3 is 12 residues long. The CDR3 DNA reads as TGTGCCTGGAGTCCTTTCTCCTACGAGCAGTACTTC. Its translation is CAWSPFSYEQYF.

This clonotype was counted a single time. The chain recombines TRBV5-1 with TRBJ2-1, with D perhaps TRBD2 (5 bases). Trimming left V 0 bases short and J 4 bases short, with 14 bases between. Germline lookup yields CDR1 SGHRS and CDR2 YFSETQ. The length of the CDR3 is 16 residues. CDR3 nucleotide sequence: TGCGCCAGCAGCTTGGGTTCTAGCAGTTATTACAATGAGCAGTTCTTC. Translated: CASSLGSSSYYNEQFF.

The rearrangement joins TRBV5-1 to TRBJ2-1; 12 nucleotides align to TRBD2. The CDR3 spans 16 residues. Unmatched junction bases numbered 9, after V lost 3 bases and J lost 8 bases. From germline, CDR1 is SGHRS and CDR2 YFSETQ. The CDR3 protein is CASSSTTSGSHYEQFF. CDR3 bases: TGCGCCAGCAGCTCCACGACTAGCGGGAGTCATTATGAGCAGTTCTTC.

In its sample, this clonotype was seen a few times. The rearrangement uses TRBV6-1 and TRBJ1-1; D is ambiguous. The CDR3 is 13 amino acids. The V and J ends lost 6 bases and 3 bases respectively, with 11 bases between them. Germline V gene lookup returns CDR1 MNHNS and CDR2 SASEGT. The CDR3 DNA follows: TGTGCCAGCAGCGCAGAGATATACACTGAAGCTTTCTTT. This translates into CASSAEIYTEAFF.

This chain joins TRBV7-2 and TRBJ2-3; 9 positions match TRBD2. Germline lookup yields CDR1 SGHTA and CDR2 FQGNSA. V lost 5 bases and J lost 3; bases outside the gene matches: 9. The CDR3 has 16 residues. This CDR3 reads CASSPLTSGRTDTQYF. The DNA for the CDR3 is TGTGCCAGCAGCCCACTGACTAGCGGAAGGACAGATACGCAGTATTTT.

The gene calls are TRBV20-1 and TRBJ2-6; TRBD1 matches 10 bases. Germline V gene sequence: CDR1 DFQATT, CDR2 SNEGSKA (reference sequence). The CDR3 consists of 19 residues. V was clipped by 4 bases and J by 0 bases; unmatched bases: 12. The CDR3 sequence: CSATWRRDRGISGANVLTF. For the CDR3, the DNA is TGCAGTGCTACCTGGCGCCGGGACAGGGGAATCTCTGGGGCCAACGTCCTGACTTTC.

The rearrangement links TRBV6-5 to TRBJ1-1, with D tentatively TRBD1 (5 bases). V lost 5 bases and J 1 base, leaving 11 bases between the germline ends. The CDR3 has 14 amino acids. CDR1 is MNHEY, CDR2 SVGAGI, per germline. Here the CDR3 DNA reads TGTGCCAGCAGTGGAGGGGATGCGAACACTGAAGCTTTCTTT. Translated, it gives CASSGGDANTEAFF.

The J gene is TRBJ2-3, the V gene TRBV9; D is possibly TRBD2 (5 bases). V dropped 0 bases and J dropped 3 bases, with 14 bases sitting between them. This CDR3 spans 16 amino acids. The V gene's germline CDR1 is SGDLS and CDR2 YYNGEE. The CDR3 DNA is TGTGCCAGCAGCGTAGAAGCTAGCATGGCTACAGATACGCAGTATTTT. This encodes CASSVEASMATDTQYF.

The chain uses TRBV7-8 and TRBJ2-7, with D hard to call. The germline CDR1 and CDR2 sequences are SGHVS and FQNEAQ. The germline V and J ends were trimmed by 2 bases and 1 base, with 12 bases remaining between them. This CDR3 is built from 15 residues. The DNA of the CDR3 is TGTGCCAGCAGCTTAAGGGCCATGGGGTCCTACGAGCAGTACTTC. Translation gives CASSLRAMGSYEQYF.

This sequence joins TRBV28 and TRBJ2-7; D is possibly TRBD2 (6 bases). V was pared by 6 bases and J by 5 bases, with 14 bases between. CDR1 and CDR2 (germline): MDHEN, SYDVKM. The CDR3 length is 13 residues. CDR3 sequence (DNA): TGTGCCAGCAGCGGACTACCGAGCGACGAGCAGTACTTC. Its protein is CASSGLPSDEQYF.

The chain combines TRBV30 with TRBJ1-2, with D hard to call. Germline V gene lookup returns CDR1 GTSNPN and CDR2 SVGIG (reference sequence). V was cut by 2 bases and J by 6 bases, with 7 bases left in between. The CDR3 is 11 amino acids. The CDR3 nucleotides read TGTGCCTGGAGTCACCAGGATGGCTACACCTTC. Protein product: CAWSHQDGYTF.

The chain employs TRBV10-2 and TRBJ2-7, with D possibly being TRBD2 (6 bases). V lost 0 bases and J 4 bases, leaving 13 bases between the germline ends. Germline lookup yields CDR1 WSHSY and CDR2 SAAADI. The CDR3 consists of 15 residues. In DNA, the CDR3 is TGCGCCAGCAGTGAGTCGGAACCGGGACTTTACGAGCAGTACTTC. Residues: CASSESEPGLYEQYF.

V usage is TRBV19 and J usage is TRBJ1-2; D may be TRBD1 (5 bases). The germline V gene has CDR1 LNHDA and CDR2 SQIVND (reference sequence). Trimming took off 7 bases at V and 8 bases at J, with 11 bases between the two ends. This CDR3 has 11 residues. Written as DNA, the CDR3 is TGTGCCAGTACGGCAGGGCGAGGCTACACCTTC. It encodes CASTAGRGYTF.

The chain combines TRBV27 with TRBJ1-4; 7 nucleotides agree with TRBD1. With 3 bases clipped from V and 3 bases from J, the junction kept 1 base outside the gene matches. Germline V gene sequence: CDR1 MNHEY, CDR2 SMNVEV (reference sequence). The CDR3 totals 14 residues. CDR3 DNA sequence: TGTGCCAGCAGTTTGACAGGGCCTAATGAAAAACTGTTTTTT. It yields the protein CASSLTGPNEKLFF.

This chain connects TRBV7-2 to TRBJ2-7, with 8 nucleotides matching TRBD2. V lost 1 base to trimming and J lost 6 bases; unmatched junction nucleotides: 8. Germline CDR1 and CDR2: SGHTA and FQGNSA. There are 15 residues in the CDR3. CDR3 bases: TGTGCCAGCAGCTTAGGCCCTTCCGGGAGGGGCGAGCAGTACTTC. Translating it yields CASSLGPSGRGEQYF.

The rearrangement uses TRBV20-1 and TRBJ1-2; D not resolved. The CDR3 is made up of 11 amino acids. Germline CDR1 reads DFQATT; CDR2 reads SNEGSKA (reference sequence). CDR3 residues: CRLPASYGYTF. In nucleotides, the CDR3 is TGCAGGCTCCCGGCCTCCTATGGCTACACCTTC.

This sequence joins TRBV20-1 and TRBJ2-7; D possibly corresponds to TRBD2 (6 bases). The V end lost 2 bases, the J end lost 4 bases, and 15 bases lay between the germline ends. Germline values: CDR1 DFQATT, CDR2 SNEGSKA (reference sequence). This CDR3 comprises 14 residues. CDR3 sequence reads: CSARWRDSSYEQYF. The DNA for the CDR3 is TGCAGTGCTAGATGGCGGGACTCCAGTTACGAGCAGTACTTC.

The J gene is TRBJ2-7, the V gene TRBV2; 9 nucleotides agree with TRBD1. V was clipped by 6 bases and J by 3 bases; unmatched bases: 12. The CDR3 runs to 16 residues. Germline assignment: CDR1 SNHLY and CDR2 FYNNEI. The CDR3, as DNA: TGTGCCAGCAGAGGGCTGGGAGGGACAGGGCTCTACGAGCAGTACTTC. Its protein product is CASRGLGGTGLYEQYF. The full variable domain, rest sourced from reference TRBV2 and TRBJ2-7, is EPEVTQTPSHQVTQMGQEVILRCVPISNHLYFYWYRQILGQKVEFLVSFYNNEISEKSEIFDDQFSVERPDGSNFTLKIRSTKLEDSAMYFCASRGLGGTGLYEQYFGPGTRLTVT.

The V and J genes are TRBV7-9 and TRBJ2-4, with D perhaps given as TRBD1 or TRBD2 (5 bases each). This CDR3 contains 15 residues. V was trimmed by 5 bases and J by 1 base, leaving 12 bases between them. CDR1 and CDR2 (germline): SEHNR, FQNEAQ (reference sequence). DNA of the CDR3: TGTGCCAGCAGCACCGCCGGGACGGCCAAAAACATTCAGTACTTC. This encodes CASSTAGTAKNIQYF. Filled out from reference TRBV7-9 and TRBJ2-4, the complete variable domain reads DTGVSQNPRHKITKRGQNVTFRCDPISEHNRLYWYRQTLGQGPEFLTYFQNEAQLEKSRLLSDRFSAERPKGSFSTLEIQRTEQGDSAMYLCASSTAGTAKNIQYFGAGTRLSVL.

The chain recombines TRBV12-3 or TRBV12-4 with TRBJ2-6; TRBD1 matches at 7 bases. V shed 6 bases, J shed 0 bases, and the junction held 17 bases outside the gene matches. The CDR3 runs 20 residues. The CDR3 DNA reads TGTGCCAGCAGACTCTACACGGGACAGACTACGACCTCTGGGGCCAACGTCCTGACTTTC. Its protein is CASRLYTGQTTTSGANVLTF.